This TCR beta chain appears in the sequencing data of a study of response to subunit inactivated influenza vaccine. This clonotype occurred a few times. Antigen unknown. Notes on the study in general: Each seasonal flu vaccination may recruit only limited new T cells, authors suggested.

TCRdb re-called the RT-PCR reads with MiXCR, one entry per CDR3 protein. The sample comprises roughly 500,000 distinct CDR3 sequences, roughly 25% of which are singletons, and over 1.5% rests with the top ten. V lost 1 base to trimming and J lost 3 bases; unmatched junction nucleotides: 10. Per the germline V gene, CDR1 is DFQATT and CDR2 is SNEGSKA (reference sequence). The length of the CDR3 is 16 residues. This TCR was sampled from a man aged 45-65 years who received an inactivated influenza vaccine. The gene calls are TRBV20-1 and TRBJ2-5; 8 bases match TRBD2. The input for sequencing was CD4+ T cells sorted from PBMCs, taken 5 to 6 days after vaccination. The CDR3 nucleotides read TGCAGTGCTAGAGCTCTCCCGAGGACTAGCAAAGAGACCCAGTACTTC. This gives the protein CSARALPRTSKETQYF.